The 7 T cell receptor beta chains in this list originate from one sample, sequenced in a study of shared clonotypes between healthy human individuals. Clones were sequenced by immunoSEQ multiplex PCR, and TCRdb holds only the in-frame ones, with some missing. The table includes millions of clones, about 92% detected once. Sequencing was carried out using naive CD4+ T cells from PBMCs. The subset denotes: CD45RA+ positively selected. These receptors came from a man aged 18 to 30 in good health. Some clones in this sample may be carry-over from other donors' samples.

The CDR3 spells CASSLLLAGAREQYF. The CDR3 nucleotides are TGTGCCAGCAGCTTGCTTCTAGCGGGAGCCCGCGAGCAGTACTTC. The chain links TRBV5-4 to TRBJ2-7, with 10 bases aligning to TRBD2. V lost 1 base and J lost 6; bases outside the gene matches: 7. The length of the CDR3 is 15 residues. Germline lookup yields CDR1 SGHNT and CDR2 YYREEE (reference sequence).

CDR3 sequence reads: CASSEAATAGYTF. In DNA, the CDR3 is TGTGCCAGCAGTGAAGCGGCGACTGCTGGCTACACCTTC. This chain links TRBV6-1 with TRBJ1-2; unclear D gene. The germline V gene encodes CDR1 MNHNS and CDR2 SASEGT. Trimming shortened V by 0 bases and J by 7 bases, and 9 bases separated the two germline ends. CDR3 size: 13 residues.

The rearrangement joins TRBV4-3 to TRBJ1-1, with D hard to call. V dropped 1 base and J dropped 1 base, with 10 bases sitting between them. Germline CDR1 and CDR2: LGHNA and YSLEER. There are 15 residues in the CDR3. The CDR3 DNA reads as TGCGCCAGCAGCCAAGGATGGGGTACGAACACTGAAGCTTTCTTT. It specifies CASSQGWGTNTEAFF.

This chain uses TRBV6-5 with TRBJ2-7; D perhaps matches TRBD2 (7 bases). The CDR3 length is 15 residues. Germline CDR1 and CDR2: MNHEY and SVGAGI. With 0 bases removed from V and 2 bases from J, the gap between germline ends came to 11 bases. The CDR3 DNA reads as TGTGCCAGCAGTTACTCGGGGGGGGACACCTACGAGCAGTACTTC. Its protein product is CASSYSGGDTYEQYF.

This clone was observed once. This chain connects TRBV6-1 to TRBJ2-3, with D uncertain. V was pared by 0 bases and J by 5 bases, with 9 bases between. The CDR3 extends over 14 amino acids. Germline-derived CDR1 and CDR2 are MNHNS and SASEGT. The CDR3 sequence: CASSEARWGDTQYF. The CDR3 bases are TGTGCCAGCAGTGAAGCGCGGTGGGGAGATACGCAGTATTTT.

A few counts support this clone. The sample contains more than one DNA sequence encoding this CDR3. The CDR3 protein is CASSGDINQPQHF. CDR3 nucleotide sequence: TGTGCCAGCAGTGGGGACATAAATCAGCCCCAGCATTTT. The chain joins TRBV2 to TRBJ1-5; tentative D call: TRBD1 (6 bases). This CDR3 comprises 13 residues. V gave up 4 bases and J gave up 4 bases, with 8 bases separating them. The germline CDR1 and CDR2 sequences are SNHLY and FYNNEI.

The V and J genes are TRBV28 and TRBJ2-1; TRBD1 matches at 9 bases. The CDR3 extends over 16 amino acids. CDR1 MDHEN and CDR2 SYDVKM come from the germline V gene. With 6 bases clipped from V and 2 bases from J, the junction kept 8 bases outside the gene matches. DNA for the CDR3: TGTGCCAGCAGGGCATACGGGACAGGGCCCTACAATGAGCAGTTCTTC. Its translation is CASRAYGTGPYNEQFF.